The 29 T cell receptor beta chains below come from one sample, sequenced in a study of molecular identifiers for immune sequencing clone quantification. MiXCR, applied by TCRdb to the PCR reads, yields one record per CDR3 protein. The sample records more than 550,000 distinct CDR3 sequences, 25% being singletons. Sample: naive CD8+ T cells from blood, with Jurkat cell RNA spiked in. The subset denotes: FACS-sorted CD8+CD4-CCR7+CD45RA+ naive T cells. The origin of the receptors is a human donor in good health. Some libraries in this study had Jurkat cell RNA spiked in.

This clonotype has at least ten counts. The chain recombines TRBV27 with TRBJ1-1, with D possibly matching TRBD1 (6 bases). This CDR3 contains 15 residues. The germline V and J ends were trimmed by 1 base and 3 bases, with 12 bases remaining between them. Germline V CDR1 and CDR2: MNHEY, SMNVEV (reference sequence). CDR3 nucleotides: TGTGCCAGCAGTTTATTTCGGGGGCCGGACACTGAAGCTTTCTTT. Encoded protein: CASSLFRGPDTEAFF.

Points on this clonotype: A read error is possible here, since a much larger clone lies one base away. No conserved phenylalanine or tryptophan is present at the end of the CDR3, so a read error is the likely explanation. The J gene is TRBJ2-6, the V gene TRBV11-2; 7 positions match TRBD1. V dropped 3 bases and J dropped 4; count of bases not matched to a gene: 9. The CDR3 sequence is 17 residues long. Germline CDR1 and CDR2: SGHAT and FQNNGV. CDR3 bases: TGTGCCAGCAGCTTTCCCACGAGGGGGCTCGGGGCCAACGTCCTGACTTCC. Its translation: CASSFPTRGLGANVLTS.

V gene TRBV6-2 or TRBV6-3 combines with J gene TRBJ2-3; D call uncertain. The V end lost 1 base, the J end lost 2 bases, and 7 bases lay between the germline ends. The CDR3 extends over 14 amino acids. Germline CDR1 is MNHEY and CDR2 is SVGEGT. The CDR3 DNA reads TGTGCCAGCAGTTACTTTGGCGTCACAGATACGCAGTATTTT. This sequence encodes CASSYFGVTDTQYF.

The chain recombines TRBV20-1 with TRBJ2-3; 9 bases line up with TRBD2. The V segment lost 2 bases and the J segment 2 bases; nucleotides outside the gene matches: 14. Looked up from germline, CDR1 is DFQATT and CDR2 is SNEGSKA (reference sequence). CDR3 length: 18 amino acids. The CDR3 is CSARMAGGPVPYTDTQYF. For the CDR3, the DNA is TGCAGTGCTAGAATGGCGGGGGGGCCGGTCCCTTACACAGATACGCAGTATTTT.

This clonotype was counted a few times. V and J are TRBV20-1 and TRBJ1-5; D gene unclear. The CDR3 length is 16 residues. Germline CDR1 is DFQATT and CDR2 is SNEGSKA (reference sequence). V dropped 4 bases and J dropped 4 bases, with 20 bases sitting between them. The CDR3 spells CSAKGGPGERNQPQHF. The CDR3 DNA is TGCAGTGCTAAAGGTGGACCAGGAGAAAGAAATCAGCCCCAGCATTTT.

This clonotype was seen many times. This chain connects TRBV7-2 to TRBJ2-7; either TRBD1 or TRBD2 may fit D (5 bases each). Germline CDR1 reads SGHTA; CDR2 reads FQGNSA. The V end was cut by 5 bases, the J end by 6 bases, with 14 bases between. The CDR3 is 13 residues long. The CDR3 region is CASSPVGVGEQYF. The CDR3 coding sequence is TGTGCCAGCAGCCCAGTGGGGGTCGGCGAGCAGTACTTC. The full variable domain, with the rest looked up from reference TRBV7-2 and TRBJ2-7, is GAGVSQSPSNKVTEKGKDVELRCDPISGHTALYWYRQSLGQGLEFLIYFQGNSAPDKSGLPSDRFSAERTGGSVSTLTIQRTQQEDSAVYLCASSPVGVGEQYFGPGTRLTVT.

The gene calls are TRBV6-6 and TRBJ1-1; 7 bases agree with TRBD1. This CDR3 spans 13 amino acids. Trimming removed 6 bases from V and 3 bases from J; junction bases left unmatched: 4. The germline V gene encodes CDR1 MNHNY and CDR2 SVGAGI (reference sequence). Here the CDR3 DNA reads TGTGCCAGCAGGACAGGGTTGGACACTGAAGCTTTCTTT. Translating it yields CASRTGLDTEAFF.

Turning to this clonotype: It is likely a read error, because the conserved phenylalanine at the end of the CDR3 is missing. The DNA is left out, because the CDR3 cannot be placed on it with certainty; the CDR3 is given as TCRdb lists it. V gene TRBV7-2 combines with J gene TRBJ2-3; the table's D call, TRBD1, has no DNA check behind it. CDR1 and CDR2 (germline): SGHTA, FQGNSA. The CDR3 length is 16 residues, termini included. The CDR3 loop is CASRLDLGGSTAPPSL.

The chain uses TRBV27 and TRBJ2-5, with D tentatively TRBD2 (6 bases). The V gene's germline CDR1 is MNHEY and CDR2 SMNVEV (reference sequence). Trimming left V 5 bases short and J 2 bases short, with 18 bases between. The CDR3 sequence is 16 residues long. Here the CDR3 reads CASSRGGRGLQETQYF. The CDR3 nucleotides are TGTGCCAGCAGTAGGGGAGGAAGGGGTCTTCAAGAGACCCAGTACTTC.

This clonotype occurred many times. The genes are TRBV9 and TRBJ2-3; D gene unclear. V was clipped by 2 bases and J by 6 bases, with 4 bases between them. The CDR3 extends over 11 amino acids. Germline V gene sequence: CDR1 SGDLS, CDR2 YYNGEE. The CDR3, as DNA: TGTGCCAGCAGCGTGGATGATACGCAGTATTTT. This encodes CASSVDDTQYF.

The chain joins TRBV30 to TRBJ2-7, with D maybe TRBD2 (5 bases). Germline CDR1 GTSNPN, CDR2 SVGIG (reference sequence). The CDR3 consists of 15 residues. Between the trimmed V and J ends, which lost 0 bases and 6 bases, there was a span of 18 bases. In DNA, the CDR3 is TGTGCCTGGAGTGTACCAGAGGGCATTTCACGCGAGCAGTACTTC. Its translation: CAWSVPEGISREQYF.

In regard to this clonotype: This sequence may be a read error, since a much larger clone differs from it by one base. This chain links TRBV6-6 with TRBJ2-7; 7 nucleotides agree with TRBD1. CDR1 and CDR2 from the germline V gene are MNHNY and SVGAGI (reference sequence). This CDR3 is 13 amino acids long. Trimming took 6 bases from V and 3 from J; bases not matched to a gene: 5. In nucleotides, the CDR3 is TGTGCCAGCAGCACATACAGGGGCTACGAGCAGTACTTC. This gives the protein CASSTYRGYEQYF.

This chain links TRBV7-9 with TRBJ2-7; TRBD1 matches at 9 bases. V lost 2 bases and J lost 2; bases outside the gene matches: 1. The CDR3 length is 14 residues. Germline V gene sequence: CDR1 SEHNR, CDR2 FQNEAQ (reference sequence). CDR3 loop: CASSLWDRAYEQYF. As DNA, the CDR3 is TGTGCCAGCAGCTTATGGGACAGGGCCTACGAGCAGTACTTC.

Concerning this clonotype: A read error may account for a junction end that differs from germline. The V call is TRBV11-2, the J call TRBJ2-5; 8 bases match TRBD1. The CDR3 is made up of 16 amino acids. Looked up from germline, CDR1 is SGHAT and CDR2 is FQNNGV. The DNA for the CDR3 is TGTGCCAACAGCTTCCTGACAGGGGCCGTACAAGAGACCCAGTACTTC. Translated: CANSFLTGAVQETQYF.

This clonotype has at least ten counts. CDR3 sequence: CASSLGAGLPYF. CDR3 in DNA: TGTGCCAGCAGCCTTGGGGCGGGTTTACCGTACTTC. The genes are TRBV7-9 and TRBJ2-7, with D possibly called TRBD1 or TRBD2 (5 bases each). Germline V gene sequence: CDR1 SEHNR, CDR2 FQNEAQ (reference sequence). The length of the CDR3 is 12 residues. The V end lost 5 bases, the J end lost 12 bases, and 17 bases lay between the germline ends.

The V and J genes are TRBV6-4 and TRBJ2-6, with 9 positions matching TRBD1. Germline V gene lookup returns CDR1 MRHNA and CDR2 SNTAGT. This CDR3 has 22 residues. V was pared by 0 bases and J by 0 bases, with 15 bases of the junction left unmatched. In DNA form, the CDR3 reads TGTGCCAGCAGTGACTCGACGTTTTTTCCGGGACAGGGATACTCTGGGGCCAACGTCCTGACTTTC. Amino acids: CASSDSTFFPGQGYSGANVLTF.

This clonotype has a handful of counts. This chain connects TRBV19 to TRBJ2-7; 9 nucleotides agree with TRBD1. This CDR3 has 14 residues. Trimming took 3 bases from V and 3 from J; bases not matched to a gene: 3. From germline, CDR1 is LNHDA and CDR2 SQIVND (reference sequence). This chain's CDR3 is CASSIGDRVYEQYF. The CDR3 DNA is TGTGCCAGTAGTATTGGGGACAGGGTCTACGAGCAGTACTTC.

Note on this clonotype: A much larger clone differs from this one at a single base, so this may be a read error. J is TRBJ1-5 and V is TRBV7-9; D unclear. CDR1 is SEHNR and CDR2 is FQNEAQ in the germline V gene (reference sequence). There are 14 residues in the CDR3. In nucleotides, the CDR3 is TGTGCCAGCAGCTTAGGAAAGGAGCCTTTGCCCCAGCTTTTT. This gives the protein CASSLGKEPLPQLF.

This clonotype occurred a few times. V and J are TRBV10-3 and TRBJ2-2; D perhaps matches TRBD1 (6 bases). Trimming took 10 bases from V and 3 from J, leaving 9 bases between them. The CDR3 has 12 amino acids. Per germline, CDR1 ENHRY and CDR2 SYGVKD. The CDR3 DNA reads as TGTGCCACCTCAGGGGACACCGGGGAGCTGTTTTTT. It codes for CATSGDTGELFF.

This clonotype was detected a few times. V is TRBV7-3 and J is TRBJ2-1; TRBD2 agrees at 7 bases. The CDR3 has 16 amino acids. Germline assignment: CDR1 SGHTA and CDR2 FQGTGA. V lost 2 bases and J lost 3; bases outside the gene matches: 7. DNA of the CDR3: TGTGCCAGCAGCTTATCACTAGCGAGTCTCTACAATGAGCAGTTCTTC. Translating it yields CASSLSLASLYNEQFF.

This clonotype was counted only a few times. The chain carries TRBV5-6 and TRBJ2-7; possibly TRBD1 or TRBD2 for D (6 bases each). The CDR3 is 15 amino acids. CDR1 is SGHDT, CDR2 YYEEEE, per germline. With 0 bases removed from V and 3 bases from J, the gap between germline ends came to 13 bases. In DNA form, the CDR3 reads TGTGCCAGCAGCTTGGTAGGGGGGAGAGGCTACGAGCAGTACTTC. Translation: CASSLVGGRGYEQYF.

This clonotype was counted a few times. J is TRBJ2-7 and V is TRBV9; 11 nucleotides align to TRBD2. The CDR3 contains 14 residues. V lost 2 bases to trimming and J lost 2 bases; unmatched junction nucleotides: 0. Per the germline V gene, CDR1 is SGDLS and CDR2 is YYNGEE. CDR3 nucleotide sequence: TGTGCCAGCAGCGTGACTAGCGGGACCTACGAGCAGTACTTC. It translates to CASSVTSGTYEQYF. Full variable domain (rest looked up from reference TRBV9 and TRBJ2-7): DSGVTQTPKHLITATGQRVTLRCSPRSGDLSVYWYQQSLDQGLQFLIQYYNGEERAKGNILERFSAQQFPDLHSELNLSSLELGDSALYFCASSVTSGTYEQYFGPGTRLTVT.

V is TRBV4-3 and J is TRBJ2-1; perhaps TRBD2 as D (6 bases). Germline V gene data show CDR1 as LGHNA and CDR2 as YSLEER. This CDR3 comprises 15 residues. The V and J ends lost 3 bases and 8 bases respectively, with 17 bases between them. CDR3 DNA sequence: TGCGCCAGCAGCCAGGCCGGGACTTCGACCCATGAGCAGTTCTTC. Protein sequence: CASSQAGTSTHEQFF.

V and J are TRBV19 and TRBJ1-1; no firm D call. V gave up 3 bases and J gave up 5 bases, with 13 bases separating them. CDR1 is LNHDA and CDR2 is SQIVND in the germline V gene (reference sequence). This CDR3 has 14 residues. The CDR3 protein is CASSIYQGLTEAFF. DNA of the CDR3: TGTGCCAGTAGTATCTATCAAGGGCTGACTGAAGCTTTCTTT.

The V and J genes are TRBV10-3 and TRBJ2-5, with TRBD1 matching over 7 bases. Trimming cost V 5 bases and J 5 bases; bases outside gene matches: 8. The germline V gene has CDR1 ENHRY and CDR2 SYGVKD. The CDR3 runs 14 residues. Written as DNA, the CDR3 is TGTGCCATCAGTTCCGGGGACAGTTGGGAGACCCAGTACTTC. This gives the protein CAISSGDSWETQYF.

This clonotype was counted ten times or more. V usage is TRBV7-2 and J usage is TRBJ2-1; 14 nucleotides line up with TRBD2. The germline CDR1 and CDR2 sequences are SGHTA and FQGNSA. CDR3 size: 22 residues. V lost 5 bases and J lost 1; bases outside the gene matches: 19. CDR3 amino acids: CASSPGQVGLAGVFTSYNEQFF. CDR3 DNA sequence: TGTGCCAGCAGCCCGGGACAGGTGGGACTAGCGGGAGTCTTTACGTCCTACAATGAGCAGTTCTTC.

In this sample, this clonotype turned up many times. The gene calls are TRBV20-1 and TRBJ2-3; no reliable D call. V dropped 3 bases and J dropped 7 bases, with 14 bases sitting between them. The CDR3 loop spans 13 amino acids. Germline lookup yields CDR1 DFQATT and CDR2 SNEGSKA (reference sequence). The CDR3 loop is CSARTLKVNTQYF. In DNA form, the CDR3 reads TGCAGTGCTAGGACCTTGAAGGTGAATACGCAGTATTTT.

This clonotype was picked up many times. The chain has TRBV6-5 and TRBJ2-5; TRBD2 matches 11 bases. The CDR3 loop spans 15 amino acids. Germline loops: CDR1 MNHEY, CDR2 SVGAGI. V shed 5 bases and J 1 base; nucleotides not matched to a gene: 3. CDR3 in amino acids: CASSLAGGPQETQYF. The DNA of the CDR3 is TGTGCCAGCAGTCTAGCGGGGGGTCCCCAAGAGACCCAGTACTTC.

About this clonotype itself: This may come from a read error, since a much larger clone is one base off. The V gene is TRBV12-3 or TRBV12-4, the J gene TRBJ1-1; TRBD1 is a possible D gene (5 bases). This CDR3 region has 13 residues. Trimming removed 8 bases at V and 2 bases at J, with 12 bases between. CDR3 in amino acids: CASWRDPNTEAFF. As DNA, the CDR3 is TGTGCCAGCTGGAGGGACCCAAACACTGAAGCTTTCTTT.